This T cell receptor (beta chain) comes out of a study of HIV-infected children after antiretroviral therapy interruption. Background on the study: Recorded EBV and CMV exposure existed for most children.

There are many counts of this clonotype. The antigen is not known. The TCR library was built from RNA with a 3' RACE protocol and unique molecular identifiers. TCRdb re-analysed the 3' RACE reads in MiXCR, keeping a single row per CDR3 protein. The sample consists of fewer than 45,000 distinct CDR3 sequences, approximately 7% of them appearing once. This CDR3 has 13 residues. V lost 3 bases, J lost 5 bases, and 11 bases lay in between. The germline CDR1 and CDR2 sequences are LGHDT and YNNKEL (reference sequence). Whole-study findings and limits: By the end of treatment interruption, naive CD4+ clonality (Gini) increased. Naive CD4+ sequences overlapped less between time points once interruption began.

As to treatment: PENTA 11 planned treatment interruption arm or continuous ART arm. This TCR was sampled from a pool of human donors with HIV. The sample in question was CD45RA+ CD4+ T cells from PBMCs, pooled from several time points, obtained from a donor given antiretroviral therapy, either interrupted or continuous. Subset indicated: naive CD4+ CD45RA+ CD45RO- T cells. This chain links TRBV3-1 with TRBJ2-7; D unclear. The CDR3 DNA reads as TGTGCCAGCAGCCACGGTGGTTCCCACGAGCAGTACTTC. This sequence encodes CASSHGGSHEQYF.